Below, one T cell receptor (beta chain) is given with its context. Its antigen is as yet unknown. This CDR3 has 15 amino acids. After removal of 4 bases from V and 4 bases from J, the junction contained 5 bases not matched to a gene. Germline V gene sequence: CDR1 SGHKS, CDR2 YYEKEE (reference sequence). This sample is part of a study of OX40 agonist ivuxolimab in advanced cancers. Study-wide context: Patients took ivuxolimab, an agonistic anti-OX40 (CD134) antibody. Notes on the study in general: CD8+ T cells (on average) carried more expanded clones than CD4+ T cells. In the 0.1 to 3.0 mg/kg range, CD4+ and CD8+ blood T cells had expanded clonally by week 6.

Generated by immunoSEQ multiplex PCR, the TCRdb table keeps only in-frame clones and is missing some. The data contain some 74,000 clones, roughly 83% of them singletons. The sequence was collected from an adult with an advanced solid tumor such as melanoma, head and neck, liver or kidney cancer. This chain uses TRBV5-5 with TRBJ1-6; 7 bases align to TRBD1. The sequencing here drew on CD4+ or CD8+ T cells sorted from blood, taken in a trial of the OX40 agonist ivuxolimab. CDR3 sequence: CASSQPGQYNSPLHF. The CDR3 DNA reads TGTGCCAGCAGCCAACCGGGACAGTATAATTCACCCCTCCACTTT.